These T cell receptor beta chains were read from a single sample in a study of blood T cell repertoires in COVID-19. Data came from immunoSEQ multiplex PCR; TCRdb stores just in-frame clones and leaves some out. The profile covers some 74,000 clones, with 65% to 90% appearing a single time and 40% to 50% taken by the ten largest. Sequencing was done on a sample of peripheral blood. The receptors shown here come from a man older than 75 with acute or convalescent COVID-19. Each CDR3 is given with its conserved first and last residue. Fields, in order: D gene, CDR3 length, clone size, J gene, V gene, CDR3 protein, CDR3 DNA. D genes are given only for firm matches. Expanded clones get a size class; other rows say once, few or many, or leave the size out.

d_gene: .
len: 17
abundance: few
j_gene: TRBJ1-3
v_gene: TRBV5-4
CDR3aa: CASSLGGGLPSGNTIYF
CDR3nt: TGTGCCAGCAGCTTGGGGGGGGGATTGCCCTCTGGAAACACCATATATTTT

d_gene: TRBD1
len: 13
abundance: .
j_gene: TRBJ2-1
v_gene: TRBV28
CDR3aa: CASSFAGQGKQFF
CDR3nt: TGTGCCAGCAGTTTTGCCGGACAGGGTAAGCAGTTCTTC

d_gene: .
len: 17
abundance: .
j_gene: TRBJ2-2
v_gene: TRBV18
CDR3aa: CASSPKVGGQITGELFF
CDR3nt: TGTGCCAGCTCTCCCAAGGTCGGGGGGCAGATCACCGGGGAGCTGTTTTTT

d_gene: TRBD1
len: 14
abundance: .
j_gene: TRBJ1-5
v_gene: TRBV7-2
CDR3aa: CASSSDRPNQPQHF
CDR3nt: TGTGCCAGCAGCTCGGACAGGCCCAATCAGCCCCAGCATTTT

d_gene: .
len: 15
abundance: .
j_gene: TRBJ1-5
v_gene: TRBV3-1/TRBV3-2
CDR3aa: CASSQEDRSNQPQHF
CDR3nt: TGTGCCAGCAGCCAGGAGGACAGAAGCAATCAGCCCCAGCATTTT

d_gene: .
len: 13
abundance: .
j_gene: TRBJ1-1
v_gene: TRBV19
CDR3aa: CASSMTSNTEAFF
CDR3nt: TGTGCCAGTAGTATGACTTCGAACACTGAAGCTTTCTTT

d_gene: .
len: 14
abundance: .
j_gene: TRBJ2-3
v_gene: TRBV3-1/TRBV3-2
CDR3aa: CASSQLASTDTQYF
CDR3nt: TGTGCCAGCAGCCAACTAGCGAGCACAGATACGCAGTATTTT

d_gene: .
len: 16
abundance: .
j_gene: TRBJ1-6
v_gene: TRBV6-2/TRBV6-3
CDR3aa: CASSKVNRASYSPLHF
CDR3nt: TGTGCCAGCAGCAAAGTTAACAGGGCTTCTTATTCACCCCTCCACTTT

d_gene: TRBD2
len: 16
abundance: .
j_gene: TRBJ2-2
v_gene: TRBV3-1/TRBV3-2
CDR3aa: CASSPAGGTSAGELFF
CDR3nt: TGTGCCAGCAGCCCCGCGGGCGGGACTAGCGCCGGGGAGCTGTTTTTT

d_gene: TRBD1
len: 16
abundance: once
j_gene: TRBJ1-1
v_gene: TRBV7-2
CDR3aa: CASSLGQGVRNTEAFF
CDR3nt: TGTGCCAGCAGCTTAGGACAGGGGGTACGGAACACTGAAGCTTTCTTT

d_gene: .
len: 15
abundance: .
j_gene: TRBJ1-5
v_gene: TRBV4-1
CDR3aa: CASSQEGHFNQPQHF
CDR3nt: TGCGCCAGCAGCCAAGAGGGACACTTCAATCAGCCCCAGCATTTT

d_gene: TRBD1
len: 15
abundance: .
j_gene: TRBJ2-1
v_gene: TRBV4-1
CDR3aa: CASSQHRDSTPEQFF
CDR3nt: TGCGCCAGCAGCCAACACCGGGACAGCACCCCAGAGCAGTTCTTC

d_gene: .
len: 15
abundance: .
j_gene: TRBJ1-1
v_gene: TRBV6-5
CDR3aa: CASSYEGTPNTEAFF
CDR3nt: TGTGCCAGCAGTTATGAAGGGACTCCGAACACTGAAGCTTTCTTT

d_gene: .
len: 14
abundance: .
j_gene: TRBJ2-1
v_gene: TRBV5-6
CDR3aa: CASSFGGLNNEQFF
CDR3nt: TGTGCCAGCAGCTTCGGGGGGCTTAACAATGAGCAGTTCTTC

d_gene: .
len: 14
abundance: .
j_gene: TRBJ2-5
v_gene: TRBV12-5
CDR3aa: CASGLVPGWETQYF
CDR3nt: TGTGCTAGTGGTTTGGTACCCGGGTGGGAGACCCAGTACTTC

d_gene: .
len: 16
abundance: .
j_gene: TRBJ2-2
v_gene: TRBV29-1
CDR3aa: CSVEGTIRDTPGELFF
CDR3nt: TGCAGCGTTGAAGGAACTATCAGGGACACACCCGGGGAGCTGTTTTTT

d_gene: .
len: 18
abundance: .
j_gene: TRBJ1-2
v_gene: TRBV4-3
CDR3aa: CASSQDIGRAGISGGYTF
CDR3nt: TGCGCCAGCAGCCAAGATATCGGCAGGGCTGGTATTTCGGGTGGCTACACCTTC

d_gene: TRBD1
len: 14
abundance: few
j_gene: TRBJ1-1
v_gene: TRBV7-8
CDR3aa: CASSLRQGRTEAFF
CDR3nt: TGTGCCAGCAGCTTACGACAGGGCCGCACTGAAGCTTTCTTT

d_gene: .
len: 14
abundance: once
j_gene: TRBJ2-5
v_gene: TRBV6-2/TRBV6-3
CDR3aa: CASSQARSQETQYF
CDR3nt: TGTGCCAGCAGTCAAGCGAGGTCCCAAGAGACCCAGTACTTC

d_gene: .
len: 15
abundance: .
j_gene: TRBJ1-1
v_gene: TRBV5-1
CDR3aa: CASSFWDMRNTEAFF
CDR3nt: TGCGCCAGCAGCTTTTGGGACATGAGGAACACTGAAGCTTTCTTT